This T cell receptor (beta chain) was captured in a study of T cell responses to AZD1222 COVID-19 vaccine. The method was immunoSEQ multiplex PCR; TCRdb's version includes in-frame clones alone and lacks a portion of them. This sample has 90,000 to 120,000 clones, with approximately 88% found just once. The CDR3 runs to 17 residues. Germline V gene sequence: CDR1 LNHNV, CDR2 YYDKDF (reference sequence). With V trimmed by 3 bases and J by 3 bases, 14 bases remained unmatched. The chain couples TRBV15 to TRBJ2-7; 7 positions agree with TRBD2. The receptor comes from an adult in good health. The sequencing used peripheral blood, collected on day 0 of AZD1222 vaccination. CDR3 DNA sequence: TGTGCCACCAGCAGTCCGTCGTGGGAGGGGAAAGGCTACGAGCAGTACTTC. Its translation: CATSSPSWEGKGYEQYF.